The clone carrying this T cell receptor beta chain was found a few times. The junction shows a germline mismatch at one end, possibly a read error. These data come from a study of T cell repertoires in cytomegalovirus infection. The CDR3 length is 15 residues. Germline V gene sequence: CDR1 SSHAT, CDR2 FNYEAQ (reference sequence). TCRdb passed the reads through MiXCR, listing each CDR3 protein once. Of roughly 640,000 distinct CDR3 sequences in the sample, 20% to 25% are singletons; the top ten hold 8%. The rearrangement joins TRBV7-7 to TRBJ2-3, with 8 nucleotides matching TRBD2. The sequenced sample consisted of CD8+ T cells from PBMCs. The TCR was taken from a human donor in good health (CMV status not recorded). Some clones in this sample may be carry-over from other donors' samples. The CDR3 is CASSPTGLGIDTQYF. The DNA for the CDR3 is TGTGCTAGCAGCCCCACGGGACTAGGTATAGATACGCAGTATTTT. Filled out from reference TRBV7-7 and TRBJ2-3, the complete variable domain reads GAGVSQSPRYKVTKRGQDVTLRCDPISSHATLYWYQQALGQGPEFLTYFNYEAQPDKSGLPSDRFSAERPEGSISTLTIQRTEQRDSAMYRCASSPTGLGIDTQYFGPGTRLTVL.